The TCR beta chain under discussion was sequenced for a study of cytomegalovirus exposure and HLA in healthy donors (dated by TCRdb to 2017 to 2019). Study-wide context: An earlier analysis of some 600 of the donors reported 276 Gb of sequence data and 95 million to 120 million unique TCR beta sequences obtained from approximately 180 million T cells. Roughly 300 gigabases of sequencing data and tens of millions of unique TCR sequences made up an early release that covered approximately 650 HLA-typed donors. The genetic ancestry cluster associated with self-reported Caucasian donors included over 65% of the roughly 400 genotyped donors. The study aimed to test whether cataloging public T cell receptors could reveal signatures of past pathogen exposure. Using immunosequencing, the study profiled T cell repertoires from 500 to 800 subjects and related those repertoires to cytomegalovirus serostatus. In addition to the first cohort of 500 to 850 subjects, a separate validation cohort of 100 to 150 different subjects was used. To predict cytomegalovirus infection status, the study brought together high-throughput TCR immunosequencing, statistical association of individual TCRs with disease status, and machine learning. A later analysis re-analyzed previously published TCR beta repertoires from 500 to 700 donors and added high-resolution HLA genotyping to study TCR occurrence patterns. In the later analysis, no new phenotypic data were used to find candidate immune exposures; instead, reliance was placed on TCR beta sequences and their occurrence across donors. To decide whether each TCR beta V gene segment behaved as functional or pseudogenic, an earlier analysis of fewer than 750 of the donors relied on high-throughput TCR beta sequencing. Donor age, sex, ethnicity and CMV serostatus were collected together with the repertoire data. A later genetic analysis took genome-wide SNP genotypes for about 65% of the roughly 670 donors and used that subset as a discovery cohort. Every discovery cohort repertoire had been produced on one sequencing platform. HLA typing included class I and class II loci at four-digit resolution. The number of donors typed differed by locus, with 629-630 for A, B, C, DRB1 and DQB1, over 500 for DQA1, approximately 570 for DPA1, and under 490 for DPB1. Roughly five DR-DQ haplotypes were handled as single units for association and clustering because linkage in the cohort was strong. On average, over 200,000 unique TCR beta nucleotide sequences were sequenced per donor among roughly 430 genotyped donors of the cohort, with roughly 20% of those sequences being non-productive. General findings and caveats noted by the study authors: The classifier was reported to diagnose cytomegalovirus status with high specificity and sensitivity in both the original cohort and the validation cohort. V-gene and J-gene trimming of TCR beta chains was associated with a missense DCLRE1C variant in a later genetic analysis, and the association was replicated in an independent cohort. A later analysis found that HLA-associated TCR beta chains were more clonally expanded and had lower generation probabilities than equally common non-associated chains. Presence/absence analyses assumed roughly uniform sequencing depth across donors, an assumption that may not hold. According to a later analysis, parvovirus B19, influenza, CMV and Epstein-Barr virus appeared linked to several top co-occurrence clusters. While some public TCRs were present in many individuals, most TCR sequences turned up only very rarely across donors. The earlier analysis of 587 of the donors excluded roughly 16 rarely observed V segments, including chromosome 9 orphons, because counts were too low. At a false discovery rate of 0.05, a later analysis linked about 16,000 TCR beta sequences to specific HLA alleles. Because HLA typing was unavailable for some donors at each locus, only the typed subset was used in association tests. Linkage disequilibrium might explain the correlated functional status among segregating V segments, but an unknown experimental factor could not be excluded. In vitro tests confirmed that a few of the cytomegalovirus-associated TCR beta chains recognize cytomegalovirus antigens. Strong co-occurrence of HLA alleles, especially DR and DQ, made assigning TCR associations to individual alleles difficult. Most CMV-associated TCR beta chains appeared to be HLA-restricted in a later analysis, and the HLA associations seemed to be driven largely by CMV exposure. In an earlier analysis of several hundred of the donors, most TCR beta V segments were observed in productive rearrangements about 90% or about 30% of the time, broadly matching IMGT annotations. Because the 87-base-pair reads could not distinguish some IMGT-functional V segments, including TRBV6-2 and TRBV6-3, those segments were excluded. A cluster of highly shared sequence variants was judged likely to be a technical artifact of the sequencing pipeline. A later analysis found that TCR association rates varied across HLA loci, with DRB1 alleles showing the most associated TCRs and HLA-C alleles the fewest. In a later genetic analysis, fewer N-insertions in productive TCRs were reported among donors in an Asian-associated ancestry cluster than the 666-donor mean. According to the authors, the approach could potentially be generalized to other disease states and immunological phenotypes. Only TCR beta chains were sequenced in this cohort, and the absence of alpha or paired-chain data limited detectable features. The study listed 150 to 200 TCR beta chains as associated with cytomegalovirus. CMV serostatus was the only immune exposure information available for the cohort. A further reported finding was that TCR beta sequences accurately predicted the HLA-A and HLA-B alleles for most subjects in the first cohort.

Only a few counts were recorded for this clone. No antigen is known for it. No clone much larger than this one lies a single base away; base qualities are absent. The receptor library was made with the immunoSEQ multiplex PCR assay. The multiplex PCR relied on a mix of 60 forward primers for TCR Vbeta segments and 13 reverse primers for TCR Jbeta segments. A multiplex PCR assay on genomic DNA amplified the CDR3 region of rearranged TCR beta genes. The amplified TCR beta libraries were sequenced on the Illumina HiSeq System as 87-base-pair reads. In the source study's methods: In a later analysis, tens of millions of unique TCR beta chains were counted across the 500 to 850 repertoires, and roughly 11 million of these chains were shared by at least two donors. Raw reads were error-corrected and collapsed into unique sequences by a nearest-neighbor algorithm in which closely related sequences were merged to remove PCR and sequencing errors. CDR3 sequences were aligned to IMGT reference sequences to assign V, D and J gene segments. For a sequence to be retained, at least a six-nucleotide match to both a V gene segment and a J gene segment was required. Rearrangements were classified as productive when the CDR3 lacked stop codons and remained in frame with V and J, and all other rearrangements were classified as non-productive. Following IMGT convention, CDR3 was defined as the stretch from the second conserved V-encoded cysteine up to the conserved J-encoded phenylalanine. The earlier analysis of approximately 590 of the donors excluded any sequence lacking an unambiguous match to a single V gene segment. In an earlier analysis of almost 600 of the donors, a V segment was called functional when productive rearrangements were above 56.7%, and segregating when the standard deviation between donors exceeded 5%. A statistical classification framework was built to diagnose cytomegalovirus status from the catalog of TCR beta chain sequences. In a later analysis, V and J genes were assigned by comparing TCR nucleotide sequences against IMGT/GENE-DB human TR gene sequences. In a later analysis, CDR3 sequences and most-parsimonious VDJ recombination scenarios were assigned using the TCRdist pipeline. A later analysis defined each TCR beta chain by its CDR3 amino acid sequence plus V-gene family, and excluded reads lacking a unique V-gene family. In a later analysis, 500 to 650 highly shared, low-generation-probability nucleotide sequences were removed to address suspected cross-contamination and a sequencing artifact. In a later analysis, a clonal expansion index was calculated for each public chain from normalized within-repertoire ranks of inferred template counts. Generation probabilities in a later analysis came from a VDJ recombination model fitted to out-of-frame rearrangements, and those results were checked against IGoR. In a later analysis, hypergeometric tests were used to score TCR-TCR, TCR-HLA and TCR-CMV co-occurrence, with a repertoire-size bias correction applied to TCR pairs. In a later analysis, false discovery rates were estimated by permuting HLA or CMV assignments 20 times. In a later analysis, co-occurring TCRs were grouped using DBSCAN, with TCRdist sequence similarity added in when clustering inside HLA-allele-positive subsets. For co-occurrence clustering, repertoires with fewer than 30,000 or more than 120,000 public chains were excluded, along with four or five repertoires with anomalous nucleotide sharing. Not all clones reach the TCRdb copy of this immuneACCESS table, which keeps in-frame sequences only. Checked studies attribute under half of the gap to unresolved V genes and leave the rest unexplained. From that table come the V and J calls and clone size; the DNA was used to work out D and trimming. The sample includes fewer than 65,000 clones, with over 80% observed a single time. The ten largest make up around 1.4% of the sample.

Based on the germline V gene, the CDR1 and CDR2 sequences are SGHTA and FQGNSA. V and J lose 4 bases and 2 bases, and a span of 18 bases separates them. The CDR3 covers 16 residues, taking in both the cysteine and the phenylalanine. The entry retains the CDR3 DNA only, 48 bases that are in frame from base 1. The cohort was made up of 666 healthy bone marrow donors. All cohort members were sampled while nominally healthy, although unrecorded immune exposures were likely present. The donor tested CMV seronegative, placing the donor among the 350 to 400 seronegative members of the cohort. Each donor provided a peripheral blood sample, and peripheral blood mononuclear cells were used for TCR beta sequencing. Genomic DNA was extracted from the blood cell samples with the Qiagen DNeasy Blood Extraction Kit.

This clonotype was obtained from a man aged 25 to 45 in good health and CMV-seronegative. Specimen: PBMCs. The chain is made from TRBV7-2 and TRBJ2-7; perhaps TRBD2 is the D gene, with 6 bases matching. CDR3 sequence: CASSSRSGPGAYEQYF. The DNA sequence is as follows: TGTGCCAGCAGCTCTCGGAGCGGGCCCGGGGCCTACGAGCAGTACTTC.